A single sample is the source of the 32 T cell receptor beta chains below, sequenced in a study of blood T cell repertoires in COVID-19. Only in-frame clones appear in the TCRdb table, and some are missing; sequencing was by immunoSEQ multiplex PCR. The data contain some 67,000 clones, approximately 90% of them singletons. Material: peripheral blood. These receptors all stem from a woman aged 18-29 years with acute or convalescent COVID-19.

The chain joins TRBV5-1 to TRBJ1-2, with 9 bases fitting TRBD1. Germline V lookup: CDR1 SGHRS, CDR2 YFSETQ. The CDR3 loop spans 15 amino acids. Germline trimming cut 2 bases from V and 4 bases from J; bases unmatched to any gene: 6. This chain's CDR3 is CASSLTGGLTYGYTF. The CDR3 nucleotides read TGCGCCAGCAGCTTAACAGGGGGCCTTACCTATGGCTACACCTTC.

The V gene is TRBV28, the J gene TRBJ2-7; TRBD2 matches at 7 bases. This CDR3 contains 15 residues. V lost 3 bases, J lost 3 bases, and 8 bases stayed unmatched. Germline V gene data show CDR1 as MDHEN and CDR2 as SYDVKM. DNA of the CDR3: TGTGCCAGCAGTTTGGGGGGGTTGCAGAGCTACGAGCAGTACTTC. Its protein product is CASSLGGLQSYEQYF.

This clone turned up a few times. This chain links TRBV5-6 with TRBJ2-7, with D perhaps TRBD1 (5 bases). CDR1 and CDR2 from the germline V gene are SGHDT and YYEEEE. V lost 3 bases and J lost 5, with 18 bases in between. The CDR3 is 15 amino acids. The CDR3 coding sequence is TGTGCCAGCAGCTCCTGGGGCAACCTGGGGCACGAGCAGTACTTC. Its translation is CASSSWGNLGHEQYF.

The J gene is TRBJ2-7, the V gene TRBV5-1; TRBD2 agrees at 12 bases. With 4 bases clipped from V and 2 bases from J, the junction kept 10 bases outside the gene matches. The CDR3 extends over 17 amino acids. Germline V CDR1 and CDR2: SGHRS, YFSETQ. CDR3 bases: TGCGCCAGCAGCGCATCACCTAGCGGGGGGGCGACCTACGAGCAGTACTTC. This sequence encodes CASSASPSGGATYEQYF.

This chain uses TRBV2 with TRBJ1-2; weak D call: TRBD1 (6 bases). The CDR3 consists of 15 residues. Trimming removed 3 bases at V and 0 bases at J, with 11 bases between. Germline V gene sequence: CDR1 SNHLY, CDR2 FYNNEI. CDR3 DNA sequence: TGTGCCAGCAGTGATCCGTCAGGGGCTAACTATGGCTACACCTTC. Its translation: CASSDPSGANYGYTF.

This clone showed up just once. V is TRBV25-1 and J is TRBJ2-1, with 7 bases aligning to TRBD2. J lost 0 bases, V lost 8 bases, and 4 bases had no gene match. Germline CDR1 MGHDK, CDR2 SYGVNS. The CDR3 length is 14 residues. This chain's CDR3 is CASQIAGSYNEQFF. The CDR3 region has the DNA TGTGCCAGCCAGATAGCGGGCTCCTACAATGAGCAGTTCTTC.

Only a few counts were recorded for this clone. The rearrangement uses TRBV7-9 and TRBJ2-1; 9 bases match TRBD2. The CDR3 extends over 14 amino acids. Per the germline V gene, CDR1 is SEHNR and CDR2 is FQNEAQ (reference sequence). The trim removed 5 bases at V and 6 bases at J, leaving 5 bases unmatched. In nucleotides, the CDR3 is TGTGCCAGCAGCGCTGGACTAGCGATCAATGAGCAGTTCTTC. Translating it yields CASSAGLAINEQFF.

The chain employs TRBV4-1 and TRBJ2-3; TRBD2 matches at 13 bases. This CDR3 region has 18 residues. Germline V gives CDR1 MGHRA, CDR2 YSYEKL. Trimming took 3 bases from V and 2 from J; bases not matched to a gene: 8. The CDR3 DNA reads TGCGCCAGCAGCCATAAGAGGGGGACTAGCGGGAACACAGATACGCAGTATTTT. Protein product: CASSHKRGTSGNTDTQYF.

V usage is TRBV2 and J usage is TRBJ2-5; perhaps TRBD2 as D (5 bases). The CDR3 extends over 14 amino acids. Per germline, CDR1 SNHLY and CDR2 FYNNEI. The V and J ends lost 4 bases and 5 bases respectively, with 14 bases between them. The DNA of the CDR3 is TGTGCCAGCAGTGTCGGGGTCGTACGGGAGACCCAGTACTTC. Its translation: CASSVGVVRETQYF.

Here the CDR3 reads CASSNRYNQPQHF. The CDR3 DNA follows: TGTGCCAGTAGTAACAGGTACAATCAGCCCCAGCATTTT. The V and J genes are TRBV19 and TRBJ1-5; TRBD1 is a possible D gene (5 bases). Trimming took 4 bases from V and 3 from J, leaving 7 bases between them. Germline lookup yields CDR1 LNHDA and CDR2 SQIVND (reference sequence). The CDR3 covers 13 residues.

This clone was counted between two and nine times. DNA for the CDR3: TGTGCCAGCAGTTTTCAAGGGGTTGGGAATCAGCCCCAGCATTTT. Its translation is CASSFQGVGNQPQHF. The chain employs TRBV27 and TRBJ1-5; the D gene is possibly TRBD1 (5 bases). Trimming removed 3 bases at V and 4 bases at J, with 13 bases between. This CDR3 has 15 amino acids. The germline gives CDR1 MNHEY, CDR2 SMNVEV (reference sequence).

V is TRBV5-1 and J is TRBJ1-2, with 9 bases matching TRBD1. J gave up 5 bases and V 4 bases, and 6 bases lay outside the gene matches. The CDR3 covers 14 residues. Per the germline V gene, CDR1 is SGHRS and CDR2 is YFSETQ. The CDR3 spells CASSAEGQGYGYTF. The CDR3 DNA follows: TGCGCCAGCAGCGCAGAGGGACAGGGTTATGGCTACACCTTC.

The chain uses TRBV6-6 and TRBJ1-4; the match to TRBD1 covers 7 bases. Germline CDR1 reads MNHNY; CDR2 reads SVGAGI (reference sequence). Trimming removed 5 bases from V and 4 bases from J; junction bases left unmatched: 10. The CDR3 is made up of 16 amino acids. CDR3 residues: CASSARTGLDNEKLFF. CDR3 coding DNA: TGTGCCAGCAGTGCCAGGACAGGTCTTGATAATGAAAAACTGTTTTTT.

This clone was seen once. V gene TRBV7-9 combines with J gene TRBJ1-6, with 10 nucleotides matching TRBD1. The trim removed 7 bases at V and 6 bases at J, leaving 6 bases unmatched. The V gene's germline CDR1 is SEHNR and CDR2 FQNEAQ (reference sequence). The CDR3 sequence is 15 residues long. This chain's CDR3 is CASNQGQGFNSPLHF. DNA for the CDR3: TGTGCCAGCAATCAGGGACAGGGGTTTAATTCACCCCTCCACTTT.

This chain joins TRBV18 and TRBJ1-1; D uncertain. This CDR3 spans 13 amino acids. Germline V lookup: CDR1 KGHSH, CDR2 LQKENI. V was clipped by 4 bases and J by 1 base, with 7 bases between them. CDR3 residues: CASSLGRNTEAFF. In DNA, the CDR3 is TGTGCCAGCTCACTTGGCAGGAACACTGAAGCTTTCTTT. Together with reference TRBV18 and TRBJ1-1, the CDR3 gives the full variable domain: NAGVMQNPRHLVRRRGQEARLRCSPMKGHSHVYWYRQLPEEGLKFMVYLQKENIIDESGMPKERFSAEFPKEGPSILRIQQVVRGDSAAYFCASSLGRNTEAFFGQGTRLTVV.

This clone was seen once. The chain recombines TRBV7-2 with TRBJ1-2; D call uncertain. Trimming removed 1 base from V and 2 bases from J, with 11 bases in between. The CDR3 length is 15 residues. Looked up from germline, CDR1 is SGHTA and CDR2 is FQGNSA. The CDR3 nucleotides read TGTGCCAGCAGCTTAGATCGGACTGCAAACTATGGCTACACCTTC. Translated, it gives CASSLDRTANYGYTF.

The J gene is TRBJ1-6, the V gene TRBV6-5, with TRBD1 matching over 10 bases. J was trimmed by 10 bases and V by 6 bases; bases with no gene match: 6. The CDR3 covers 14 residues. Germline lookup yields CDR1 MNHEY and CDR2 SVGAGI. The CDR3 reads CASSRDRGGSPLHF. The DNA for the CDR3 is TGTGCCAGCAGCCGGGACAGGGGAGGATCACCCCTCCACTTT.

This clone was counted only a few times. This sequence joins TRBV2 and TRBJ2-2, with 7 bases fitting TRBD2. Germline CDR1 and CDR2: SNHLY and FYNNEI. The CDR3 totals 15 residues. Trimming removed 5 bases from V and 2 bases from J; junction bases left unmatched: 5. The CDR3 is CASSTASGNTGELFF. In DNA form, the CDR3 reads TGTGCCAGCAGTACAGCTAGCGGTAACACCGGGGAGCTGTTTTTT.

The V and J genes are TRBV28 and TRBJ2-1; 10 bases are shared with TRBD2. The CDR3 totals 18 residues. Trimming removed 4 bases from V and 4 bases from J; junction bases left unmatched: 13. The V gene's germline CDR1 is MDHEN and CDR2 SYDVKM. CDR3 DNA: TGTGCCAGCAGTTCTCTCTTAGCGGGAGGCACGGGGTACAATGAGCAGTTCTTC. As protein: CASSSLLAGGTGYNEQFF.

CDR3 DNA sequence: TGTGCCAGTAGTATACAGGCTAATGAAAAACTGTTTTTT. This codes for CASSIQANEKLFF. The V call is TRBV19, the J call TRBJ1-4, with D unresolved. V lost 2 bases to trimming and J lost 3 bases, with 4 bases between them. CDR3 size: 13 residues. The germline V gene has CDR1 LNHDA and CDR2 SQIVND (reference sequence).

The chain employs TRBV10-1 and TRBJ1-6; D gene unclear. The CDR3 runs to 13 residues. Germline V gives CDR1 WNHNN, CDR2 SYGVQD (reference sequence). Trimming took off 5 bases at V and 7 bases at J, with 9 bases between the two ends. CDR3 nucleotides: TGCGCCAGCAGTTCGTCGGGGAATTCACCCCTCCACTTT. Its translation is CASSSSGNSPLHF.

The chain recombines TRBV7-2 with TRBJ2-7; D is possibly TRBD2 (6 bases). Deletions cut 6 bases from V and 1 base from J, with 10 bases between. CDR3 length equals 13 residues. The germline V gene encodes CDR1 SGHTA and CDR2 FQGNSA. The CDR3 coding sequence is TGTGCCAGCAGAGGAGGGTTGTCCTACGAGCAGTACTTC. Amino acids: CASRGGLSYEQYF.

The chain employs TRBV19 and TRBJ2-1, with D possibly matching TRBD2 (7 bases). V was shortened by 4 bases and J by 4 bases, with 20 bases between the two germline ends. The CDR3 runs 17 residues. From germline, CDR1 is LNHDA and CDR2 SQIVND (reference sequence). In DNA, the CDR3 is TGTGCCAGTAGTACCCCCAGGGAGGGGACAAAGTACAATGAGCAGTTCTTC. It codes for CASSTPREGTKYNEQFF.

In DNA form, the CDR3 reads TGTGCCAGTAGCCAACAGGGGGCCGCTGAAGCTTTCTTT. It is translated as CASSQQGAAEAFF. V is TRBV19 and J is TRBJ1-1; 9 nucleotides agree with TRBD1. With 6 bases clipped from V and 6 bases from J, the junction kept 5 bases outside the gene matches. Germline lookup yields CDR1 LNHDA and CDR2 SQIVND (reference sequence). CDR3 length: 13 amino acids.

The V gene is TRBV7-8, the J gene TRBJ1-6; D perhaps matches TRBD1 (5 bases). CDR1 and CDR2 from the germline V gene are SGHVS and FQNEAQ. V shed 1 base and J shed 9 bases, with 10 bases lying between them. The CDR3 spans 14 residues. The chain's CDR3 is CASSLGGPRSPLHF. The CDR3 DNA is TGTGCCAGCAGCTTAGGGGGCCCTCGTTCACCCCTCCACTTT. Using reference TRBV7-8 and TRBJ1-6 for the parts outside the CDR3, the full variable domain is GAGVSQSPRYKVAKRGQDVALRCDPISGHVSLFWYQQALGQGPEFLTYFQNEAQLDKSGLPSDRFFAERPEGSVSTLKIQRTQQEDSAVYLCASSLGGPRSPLHFGNGTRLTVT.

V gene TRBV28 combines with J gene TRBJ1-3; D is unresolved. The CDR3 sequence is 14 residues long. Germline lookup yields CDR1 MDHEN and CDR2 SYDVKM. Trimming stripped 2 bases from V and 4 bases from J, with 9 bases between. CDR3 in amino acids: CASSLVSSGNTIYF. The CDR3 nucleotides read TGTGCCAGCAGTTTAGTGAGCTCGGGAAACACCATATATTTT.

This chain joins TRBV10-3 and TRBJ1-2, with 7 bases fitting TRBD1. The trim removed 9 bases at V and 1 base at J, leaving 2 bases unmatched. Germline CDR1 is ENHRY and CDR2 is SYGVKD. The CDR3 covers 12 residues. In DNA, the CDR3 is TGTGCCATTGGACAGGTTAACTATGGCTACACCTTC. It yields the protein CAIGQVNYGYTF.

This chain uses TRBV19 with TRBJ1-5; a possible D gene is TRBD1 (6 bases). There are 14 residues in the CDR3. V lost 3 bases and J 4 bases, leaving 10 bases between the germline ends. CDR1 and CDR2 (germline): LNHDA, SQIVND (reference sequence). This chain's CDR3 is CASSIDRWNQPQHF. The CDR3 DNA reads as TGTGCCAGTAGTATCGACAGGTGGAATCAGCCCCAGCATTTT. Based on the CDR3 plus reference TRBV19 and TRBJ1-5, the full variable domain is DGGITQSPKYLFRKEGQNVTLSCEQNLNHDAMYWYRQDPGQGLRLIYYSQIVNDFQKGDIAEGYSVSREKKESFPLTVTSAQKNPTAFYLCASSIDRWNQPQHFGDGTRLSIL.

The gene calls are TRBV5-1 and TRBJ2-7; maybe TRBD1 (5 bases). Trimming stripped 0 bases from V and 1 base from J, with 8 bases between. This CDR3 is 14 amino acids long. Germline values: CDR1 SGHRS, CDR2 YFSETQ. CDR3: CASSLVAGSYEQYF. CDR3 nucleotides: TGCGCCAGCAGCTTGGTCGCAGGGTCCTACGAGCAGTACTTC.

The chain employs TRBV6-6 and TRBJ1-1, with D perhaps matching TRBD1 (5 bases). Trimming took 2 bases from V and 6 from J, leaving 10 bases between them. Germline-derived CDR1 and CDR2 are MNHNY and SVGAGI (reference sequence). There are 13 residues in the CDR3. For the CDR3, the DNA is TGTGCCAGCAGTTACGAACAGGTTGCTGAAGCTTTCTTT. Translated: CASSYEQVAEAFF.

V usage is TRBV19 and J usage is TRBJ1-5; no firm D call. The germline V and J ends were trimmed by 3 bases and 6 bases, with 15 bases remaining between them. The CDR3 is 15 residues long. Germline lookup yields CDR1 LNHDA and CDR2 SQIVND (reference sequence). The CDR3 sequence is CASSIPGGPLQPQHF. CDR3 DNA sequence: TGTGCCAGTAGTATCCCGGGAGGCCCTCTTCAGCCCCAGCATTTT.

The rearrangement joins TRBV9 to TRBJ2-3; 7 positions agree with TRBD2. Germline CDR1 SGDLS, CDR2 YYNGEE. This CDR3 has 17 residues. Losses at the gene ends were 4 bases for V and 2 bases for J; bases not matched to a gene: 13. The CDR3 sequence is CASSSGASGANTDTQYF. The CDR3 coding sequence is TGTGCCAGCAGCTCCGGGGCTAGCGGAGCTAACACAGATACGCAGTATTTT.